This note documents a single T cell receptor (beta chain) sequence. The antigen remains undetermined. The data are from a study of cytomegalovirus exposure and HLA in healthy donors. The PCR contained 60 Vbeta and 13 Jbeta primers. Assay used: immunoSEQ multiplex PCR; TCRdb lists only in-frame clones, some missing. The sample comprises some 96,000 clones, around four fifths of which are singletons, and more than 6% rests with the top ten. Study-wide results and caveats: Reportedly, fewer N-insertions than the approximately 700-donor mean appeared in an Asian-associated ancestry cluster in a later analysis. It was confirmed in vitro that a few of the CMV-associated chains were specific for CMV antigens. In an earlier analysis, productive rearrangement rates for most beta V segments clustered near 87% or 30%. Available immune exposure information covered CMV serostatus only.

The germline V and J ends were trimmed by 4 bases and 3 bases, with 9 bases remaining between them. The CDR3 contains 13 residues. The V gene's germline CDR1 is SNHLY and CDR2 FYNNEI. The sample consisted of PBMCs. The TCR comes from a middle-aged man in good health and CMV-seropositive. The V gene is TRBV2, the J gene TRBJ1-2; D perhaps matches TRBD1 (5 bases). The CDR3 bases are TGTGCCAGCAGTGGGGGGGAGTACTATGGCTACACCTTC. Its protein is CASSGGEYYGYTF.